This T cell receptor beta chain derives from a study of blood T cell repertoires in COVID-19. Looking at the study overall: Spain, Italy and the United States supplied samples that represented acute and convalescent COVID-19. T cells, B-cell-depleted T cells, or PBMCs provided the cDNA or gDNA that served as material.

In the original analysis: Amplifying reference gene primers gave estimates of nucleated cell counts. Here immunoSEQ multiplex PCR was the method, and the copy in TCRdb shows in-frame clones only, minus some. The V and J calls and clone size were taken over from that table, and D and trimming were inferred from the DNA. The profile shows 90,000 to 130,000 clones, 72% of them singletons. This CDR3 has 15 residues. Germline V CDR1 and CDR2: LGHDT, YNNKEL (reference sequence). The trim removed 3 bases at V and 9 bases at J, leaving 7 bases unmatched. V is TRBV3-1 (or the pseudogene TRBV3-2) and J is TRBJ1-6; TRBD1 matches 8 bases. This receptor was obtained from a woman aged 55-69 years with acute or convalescent COVID-19. Sequenced input: peripheral blood. The CDR3 protein is CASSHLQGGGSPLHF. In nucleotides, the CDR3 is TGTGCCAGCAGCCACTTACAGGGGGGAGGTTCACCCCTCCACTTT.